This TCR beta chain was captured by sequencing in a study of CD8 T cells in Susac syndrome. Study results and caveats: The study's TCR sequencing and HLA analysis covered a relatively small number of individuals, and the study acknowledged this.

RNA, at about 0.5 to 1 ug, was reverse transcribed with random hexamers. Amplification of TCR beta CDR3 was carried out by immunoSEQ multiplex PCR, which covered 54 Vbeta and 13 Jbeta segments. TCRdb used MiXCR to reprocess the immunoSEQ multiplex PCR reads, holding one entry per CDR3 protein. The sample contains roughly 80,000 distinct CDR3 sequences, around 94% of which appear only once. Negative isolation was applied to CD8+ and CD4+ T cells, and FACS enrichment was applied to TEMRA cells. This clonotype was recorded only once. Antigen specificity is unknown. Germline CDR1 SGHTA, CDR2 FQGNSA. The CDR3 runs to 12 residues. Between the trimmed V and J ends, which lost 5 bases and 7 bases, there was a span of 11 bases.

Material: CD8+ T cells from PBMCs. This TCR derives from a human donor in good health. The V and J genes are TRBV7-2 and TRBJ1-1; D not resolved. In DNA, the CDR3 is TGTGCCAGCAGCGCCGGTTGGGTTGAAGCTTTCTTT. Translated, it gives CASSAGWVEAFF.